This TCR beta chain was identified during a study of Graves' ophthalmopathy and Graves' hyperthyroidism. Study-level information: Peripheral blood (taken before any treatment) was collected at initial diagnosis.

Amplification of the TCR beta CDR3 regions used RNA transcripts (as template). First-round RT-PCR with HTBI primers preceded a second-round multiplex PCR. TCRdb passed the multiplex PCR reads through MiXCR, listing each CDR3 protein once. There are about 410,000 distinct CDR3 sequences in the sample; 15% to 20% occur only once, and roughly 1.5% lies in the top ten. Findings and limits, study-wide: Detected in blood as well were most expanded thyroid clonotypes with frequency above 0.001.

The PBMCs used were ones drawn from about 9.7 ml of fresh peripheral blood. This clonotype was seen repeatedly, ten times or more. The antigen is unknown. The sample was peripheral blood. The sequence came from a woman aged 18-29 years with Graves' ophthalmopathy.

The CDR3: CASTLGQGPYEQYF. The CDR3 DNA reads as TGTGCCAGCACCCTAGGCCAGGGACCCTACGAGCAGTACTTC. The V gene is TRBV27, the J gene TRBJ2-7; the D call may be TRBD1 or TRBD2 (5 bases each). The CDR3 is 14 amino acids. The V gene's germline CDR1 is MNHEY and CDR2 SMNVEV (reference sequence). V dropped 7 bases and J dropped 2 bases, with 15 bases sitting between them.